One sample yielded the 27 T cell receptor beta chains listed below, sequenced in a study of T cell repertoires in cytomegalovirus infection. These receptors have no known antigen. TCRdb analysed the reads with MiXCR anew, one entry per CDR3 protein. Altogether roughly 120,000 distinct CDR3 sequences are present, 32% being singletons, with the ten largest covering approximately 59%. Specimen: CD8+ T cells from cultured PBMCs, collected from culture after CMV antigen stimulation. The receptors originated from a human donor in good health (CMV status not recorded). Some clones in this sample may be carry-over from other donors' samples.

This clonotype was detected many times. The J gene is TRBJ2-7, the V gene TRBV10-3; D is ambiguous. V lost 2 bases and J lost 7, with 9 bases in between. The CDR3 spans 12 residues. CDR1 is ENHRY, CDR2 SYGVKD, per germline. The CDR3 sequence is CAISEDVREQYF. As DNA, the CDR3 is TGTGCCATCAGTGAGGACGTACGGGAGCAGTACTTC.

The chain joins TRBV7-2 to TRBJ2-3; D remains ambiguous. V lost 7 bases and J lost 4, with 6 bases in between. This CDR3 region has 11 residues. The germline gives CDR1 SGHTA, CDR2 FQGNSA. This CDR3 is CASNEADTQYF. The CDR3 region has the DNA TGTGCCAGCAATGAAGCAGATACGCAGTATTTT.

This chain joins TRBV10-3 and TRBJ1-5, with D possibly TRBD1 on 6 matching bases. Trimming removed 3 bases at V and 0 bases at J, with 12 bases between. Germline CDR1 ENHRY, CDR2 SYGVKD. The CDR3 has 16 amino acids. The CDR3: CAISDPDRYSNQPQHF. Written as DNA, the CDR3 is TGTGCCATCAGTGATCCGGACAGATATAGCAATCAGCCCCAGCATTTT.

This sequence joins TRBV20-1 and TRBJ1-1; 7 bases line up with TRBD1. The CDR3 contains 13 residues. Trimming took 5 bases from V and 11 from J; bases not matched to a gene: 14. The germline V gene encodes CDR1 DFQATT and CDR2 SNEGSKA (reference sequence). The CDR3 region is CSAPVPGQTWAFF. The CDR3 region has the DNA TGCAGTGCTCCGGTCCCGGGACAGACCTGGGCTTTCTTT.

A single count supports this clonotype. This rearrangement joins TRBV10-3 to TRBJ2-7, with D possibly being TRBD1 (6 bases). There are 15 residues in the CDR3. V gave up 0 bases and J gave up 2 bases, with 11 bases separating them. Germline CDR1 reads ENHRY; CDR2 reads SYGVKD. The CDR3 bases are TGTGCCATCAGTGAGTCTGACAGGACCACCTACGAGCAGTACTTC. Amino acid sequence: CAISESDRTTYEQYF.

The CDR3 coding sequence is TGTGCCAGCAGCCCGGGACTAGTCGGCACCGGGGAGCTGTTTTTT. Amino acid sequence: CASSPGLVGTGELFF. This chain joins TRBV11-3 and TRBJ2-2; 8 nucleotides line up with TRBD2. The CDR3 covers 15 residues. Germline V gene data show CDR1 as SGHNT and CDR2 as YENEEA. With V trimmed by 5 bases and J by 4 bases, 6 bases remained unmatched.

The chain couples TRBV28 to TRBJ2-4; D unresolved. In germline, CDR1 is MDHEN, CDR2 SYDVKM. The CDR3 extends over 15 amino acids. V lost 7 bases and J 6 bases, leaving 19 bases between the germline ends. The CDR3 DNA is TGTGCCAGCATACCGCGTGGGGTTTTTAGAAACATTCAGTACTTC. This translates into CASIPRGVFRNIQYF.

This chain connects TRBV12-5 to TRBJ1-2, with D maybe TRBD1 (5 bases). The CDR3 has 14 residues. Germline-derived CDR1 and CDR2 are LGHNT and FRNRAP. With 2 bases removed from V and 4 bases from J, the gap between germline ends came to 11 bases. The DNA for the CDR3 is TGTGCTAGTGGTTTGAATACAGGATTCTATGGCTACACCTTC. It is translated as CASGLNTGFYGYTF.

CDR3: CASSLEGTGTRGGAFF. The CDR3 region has the DNA TGTGCCAGCAGCTTAGAAGGGACAGGGACCCGTGGGGGAGCTTTCTTT. The chain uses TRBV11-2 and TRBJ1-1; 9 nucleotides line up with TRBD1. The CDR3 is 16 residues long. Per germline, CDR1 SGHAT and CDR2 FQNNGV. The ends lost 0 bases at V and 10 bases at J; junction bases unmatched: 12.

In this sample, this clonotype turned up many times. V is TRBV28 and J is TRBJ2-1; perhaps TRBD2 as D (5 bases). Germline V gene sequence: CDR1 MDHEN, CDR2 SYDVKM. The CDR3 is 15 residues long. Trimming cost V 3 bases and J 0 bases, with 9 bases left between them. The CDR3 here is CASSLGTSSYNEQFF. CDR3 coding DNA: TGTGCCAGCAGTTTGGGAACTAGCTCCTACAATGAGCAGTTCTTC.

The table lists this clonotype with a few counts. The chain recombines TRBV28 with TRBJ2-5; the D gene is possibly TRBD1 (6 bases). V lost 8 bases and J lost 1, with 17 bases in between. Germline CDR1 is MDHEN and CDR2 is SYDVKM. The CDR3 is 15 residues long. CDR3 protein: CASSLWTASQETQYF. The CDR3 DNA reads as TGTGCCAGCTCTCTTTGGACAGCCAGCCAAGAGACCCAGTACTTC.

This clonotype was observed many times. The rearrangement links TRBV11-2 to TRBJ1-3; D remains ambiguous. With 1 base removed from V and 4 bases from J, the gap between germline ends came to 23 bases. CDR1 is SGHAT, CDR2 FQNNGV, per germline. The CDR3 loop spans 19 amino acids. CDR3 amino acids: CASSLGVGQAGFFGNTIYF. In DNA form, the CDR3 reads TGTGCCAGCAGCTTAGGGGTCGGGCAGGCGGGCTTCTTCGGAAACACCATATATTTT.

This clonotype showed up many times. This chain uses TRBV7-2 with TRBJ2-2, with TRBD2 identical over 8 bases. The CDR3 sequence is 16 residues long. CDR1 and CDR2 (germline): SGHTA, FQGNSA. V trimming: 6 bases; J trimming: 4 bases; junction bases outside the gene matches: 10. In nucleotides, the CDR3 is TGTGCCAGCAGTTCCTATAGCGGGGTGGGCACCGGGGAGCTGTTTTTT. It codes for CASSSYSGVGTGELFF.

At least ten counts were recorded for this clonotype. The chain is built from TRBV7-8 and TRBJ2-7, with D perhaps TRBD1 (5 bases). The V gene lost 5 bases and the J gene lost 3 bases, with 14 bases spanning the gap. Germline V gives CDR1 SGHVS, CDR2 FQNEAQ. This CDR3 comprises 14 residues. The CDR3 region has the DNA TGTGCCAGCAGCCCTACAGGTTATGGCTACGAGCAGTACTTC. Translated, it gives CASSPTGYGYEQYF.

The J gene is TRBJ2-1, the V gene TRBV19; a weak D match, TRBD2 (7 bases). Trimming removed 9 bases from V and 4 bases from J, with 13 bases in between. There are 13 residues in the CDR3. CDR1 LNHDA and CDR2 SQIVND come from the germline V gene (reference sequence). The CDR3 is CASRRGAYNEQFF. DNA of the CDR3: TGTGCCAGCCGACGGGGGGCTTACAATGAGCAGTTCTTC.

The chain couples TRBV6-8 to TRBJ2-5, with D unclear. The CDR3 sequence is 15 residues long. Germline values: CDR1 MNHGY, CDR2 SAAAGT. Deletions cut 6 bases from V and 2 bases from J, with 16 bases between. CDR3 sequence: CASSERRTVQETQYF. CDR3 bases: TGTGCCAGCAGCGAAAGAAGGACGGTACAAGAGACCCAGTACTTC.

In its sample, this clonotype was seen many times. CDR3 residues: CASSLVGAGLGYTF. In DNA form, the CDR3 reads TGTGCCAGCAGCTTAGTTGGGGCAGGTCTCGGCTACACCTTC. This sequence joins TRBV7-2 and TRBJ1-2, with D possibly being TRBD1 (5 bases). CDR1 and CDR2 from the germline V gene are SGHTA and FQGNSA. The CDR3 spans 14 residues. V was trimmed by 1 base and J by 8 bases, leaving 14 bases between them. The full variable domain, with the rest looked up from reference TRBV7-2 and TRBJ1-2, is GAGVSQSPSNKVTEKGKDVELRCDPISGHTALYWYRQSLGQGLEFLIYFQGNSAPDKSGLPSDRFSAERTGGSVSTLTIQRTQQEDSAVYLCASSLVGAGLGYTFGSGTRLTVV.

This clonotype was observed at least ten times. The chain has TRBV4-2 and TRBJ2-1, with 7 nucleotides matching TRBD2. CDR3 size: 17 residues. J was trimmed by 2 bases and V by 0 bases; bases with no gene match: 7. CDR1 is LGHNA and CDR2 is YNFKEQ in the germline V gene. CDR3 residues: CASSQEVLGGAYNEQFF. DNA of the CDR3: TGTGCCAGCAGCCAAGAGGTGCTGGGGGGGGCCTACAATGAGCAGTTCTTC.

This clonotype was counted between two and nine times. The J gene is TRBJ2-4, the V gene TRBV7-8; TRBD1 matches 10 bases. The CDR3 sequence is 16 residues long. Germline trimming cut 3 bases from V and 8 bases from J; bases unmatched to any gene: 10. Per germline, CDR1 SGHVS and CDR2 FQNEAQ. The CDR3 protein is CASSFLRDRGTDIQYF. CDR3 nucleotide sequence: TGTGCCAGCAGCTTCTTGAGGGACAGGGGTACGGACATTCAGTACTTC. The whole variable domain, remainder taken from reference TRBV7-8 and TRBJ2-4, is GAGVSQSPRYKVAKRGQDVALRCDPISGHVSLFWYQQALGQGPEFLTYFQNEAQLDKSGLPSDRFFAERPEGSVSTLKIQRTQQEDSAVYLCASSFLRDRGTDIQYFGAGTRLSVL.

The chain employs TRBV5-7 and TRBJ1-1, with 7 bases lining up with TRBD1. TRBV5-7 is labeled an ORF, and its function is uncertain. This CDR3 spans 13 amino acids. CDR3 residues: CATGDSGLTEAFF. CDR3 nucleotide sequence: TGTGCAACAGGGGACTCGGGATTGACGGAAGCTTTCTTT.

Only a few counts were recorded for this clonotype. The chain joins TRBV6-5 to TRBJ1-6; unclear D gene. Germline CDR1 MNHEY, CDR2 SVGAGI. Between the trimmed V and J ends, which lost 0 bases and 7 bases, there was a span of 4 bases. The CDR3 contains 13 residues. As DNA, the CDR3 is TGTGCCAGCAGTTACTCTTGGAATTCACCCCTCCACTTT. Translated, it gives CASSYSWNSPLHF.

This clonotype turned up a few times. This chain uses TRBV7-6 with TRBJ2-1; a possible D gene is TRBD2 (5 bases). Germline lookup yields CDR1 SGHVS and CDR2 FNYEAQ. V shed 4 bases and J shed 7 bases, with 11 bases lying between them. The length of the CDR3 is 13 residues. The CDR3 DNA reads TGTGCCAGCAGCTCCTTTCCGGGGAATGAGCAGTTCTTC. This sequence encodes CASSSFPGNEQFF.

The J gene is TRBJ2-2, the V gene TRBV7-6; D not resolved. The V end lost 2 bases, the J end lost 1 base, and 8 bases lay between the germline ends. From germline, CDR1 is SGHVS and CDR2 FNYEAQ. The CDR3 has 15 residues. CDR3 DNA sequence: TGTGCCAGCAGCTTAATTCCGGTGAACACCGGGGAGCTGTTTTTT. Translated, it gives CASSLIPVNTGELFF.

The table lists this clonotype with many counts. The chain recombines TRBV6-1 with TRBJ1-1, with D possibly being TRBD1 (5 bases). Trimming removed 7 bases from V and 5 bases from J, with 17 bases in between. The CDR3 contains 14 residues. Germline-derived CDR1 and CDR2 are MNHNS and SASEGT. The CDR3 loop reads CASNPGGLGTEAFF. DNA of the CDR3: TGTGCCAGCAACCCCGGGGGGTTGGGAACTGAAGCTTTCTTT.

This clonotype was recorded only once. The rearrangement links TRBV27 to TRBJ1-5; D is uncertain. This CDR3 comprises 14 residues. Germline lookup yields CDR1 MNHEY and CDR2 SMNVEV (reference sequence). V lost 1 base to trimming and J lost 4 bases, with 8 bases between them. Here the CDR3 reads CASSLFGGNQPQHF. The CDR3 DNA sequence: TGTGCCAGCAGTTTATTTGGAGGGAATCAGCCCCAGCATTTT.

This clonotype was found many times. The gene calls are TRBV11-2 and TRBJ1-2; 9 bases are a match to TRBD1. Germline CDR1 reads SGHAT; CDR2 reads FQNNGV. This CDR3 has 16 amino acids. J was trimmed by 6 bases and V by 5 bases; bases with no gene match: 13. The CDR3 bases are TGTGCCAGCAGCCGAACAGGGGGCCGTCGGAATGATGGCTACACCTTC. Its protein is CASSRTGGRRNDGYTF.

In its sample, this clonotype was seen a few times. The chain employs TRBV5-1 and TRBJ1-1; D is undetermined. This CDR3 contains 13 residues. Germline loops: CDR1 SGHRS, CDR2 YFSETQ. V was clipped by 4 bases and J by 1 base, with 8 bases between them. In DNA form, the CDR3 reads TGCGCCAGCAGCCTGGACCCGAACACTGAAGCTTTCTTT. Translating it yields CASSLDPNTEAFF.